The 7 T cell receptor beta chains reported below all come from one sample, sequenced in a study of blood T cell repertoires in COVID-19. Only in-frame clones appear in the TCRdb table, and some are missing; sequencing was by immunoSEQ multiplex PCR. Of roughly 280,000 clones in the sample, 85% to 95% were seen once. Material for sequencing was PBMCs or T cells enriched from blood (not recorded which). These receptors were obtained from a man between 40 and 49 years old who had been exposed to COVID-19.

This CDR3 is CASSSPSGRAEGNEQYF. DNA for the CDR3: TGTGCCAGCAGCTCTCCTAGCGGGAGGGCCGAGGGAAACGAGCAGTACTTC. The J gene is TRBJ2-7, the V gene TRBV9, with 12 nucleotides matching TRBD2. CDR3 length equals 17 residues. The trim removed 4 bases at V and 5 bases at J, leaving 13 bases unmatched. Germline loops: CDR1 SGDLS, CDR2 YYNGEE.

This clone was detected only a few times. The V and J genes are TRBV6-5 and TRBJ2-2; D unclear. The CDR3 extends over 13 amino acids. V lost 2 bases to trimming and J lost 4 bases, with 5 bases between them. Per the germline V gene, CDR1 is MNHEY and CDR2 is SVGAGI. CDR3 DNA sequence: TGTGCCAGCAGTTACGAGCGCACCGGGGAGCTGTTTTTT. Translating gives CASSYERTGELFF.

This rearrangement joins TRBV21-1 to TRBJ2-5; TRBD2 is taken as the D call from the table, unchecked against the DNA. TRBV21-1 is noted as a pseudogene. The CDR3 sequence is 14 residues long. The CDR3 sequence: CASSPSGLAGWRYF. In DNA form, the CDR3 reads TGTGCCAGCAGCCCTTCGGGACTAGCGGGCTGGCGGTACTTC.

The CDR3 reads CASSLDGTGALKGYGYTF. In nucleotides, the CDR3 is TGTGCCAGCAGTTTAGATGGGACAGGGGCCCTGAAGGGCTATGGCTACACCTTC. The chain joins TRBV27 to TRBJ1-2, with 10 bases identical to TRBD1. The CDR3 consists of 18 residues. The germline V gene encodes CDR1 MNHEY and CDR2 SMNVEV (reference sequence). J lost 4 bases, V lost 2 bases, and 13 bases had no gene match.

This clone has a handful of counts. Other nucleotide sequences from this sample produce the same CDR3. V gene TRBV5-4 combines with J gene TRBJ2-7; D not resolved. Trimming removed 0 bases at V and 3 bases at J, with 7 bases between. The CDR3 covers 13 residues. Germline V gene sequence: CDR1 SGHNT, CDR2 YYREEE (reference sequence). CDR3 coding DNA: TGTGCCAGCAGCTTGGGACAAGACTACGAGCAGTACTTC. Amino acid sequence: CASSLGQDYEQYF.

CDR3 in DNA: TGTGCCAGCAGTTACCAGGGCGAGCAGTACTTC. Translated: CASSYQGEQYF. The chain is built from TRBV6-5 and TRBJ2-7, with D possibly being TRBD1 (5 bases). V lost 2 bases and J lost 6, with 5 bases in between. This CDR3 region has 11 residues. Looked up from germline, CDR1 is MNHEY and CDR2 is SVGAGI.

The rearrangement joins TRBV7-9 to TRBJ1-1, with a possible D match to TRBD1 (6 bases). V was cut by 5 bases and J by 1 base, with 23 bases left in between. Germline V CDR1 and CDR2: SEHNR, FQNEAQ (reference sequence). There are 18 residues in the CDR3. The CDR3 region has the DNA TGTGCCAGCAGCACGCCGGGGGGCGCTACAGCGGCGAACACTGAAGCTTTCTTT. Translating gives CASSTPGGATAANTEAFF.